This T cell receptor beta chain was sequenced for a study of CD8 T cells in Susac syndrome (dated by TCRdb to the late 2010s). With regard to the full study: Among the sequenced Susac syndrome patients, six had clinically active disease and eight or nine were in clinical remission. Susac syndrome patients were therapy-naive, on corticosteroids (some also receiving IVIg), or on IVIg alone at blood withdrawal. Repertoire sequencing was used to test whether CD8+ T cell activation and differentiation in Susac syndrome was antigen driven.

Broad study findings and their caveats: The CD4+ T cell repertoire of patients with Susac syndrome showed no detectable clonal expansion. The TCR sequencing and HLA analysis was acknowledged to have included a relatively small number of individuals.

RNA was extracted with the RNeasy kit and about 0.5 to 1 ug was reverse transcribed using random hexamers. The immunoSEQ multiplex PCR assay, which covers 54 Vbeta and 13 Jbeta segments, was used to amplify TCR beta CDR3 regions. PCR amplification bias was corrected by using a synthetic template baseline for primer optimization and computational correction. The authors' analysis ran thus. Reads were annotated to V, D and J genes per IMGT and analyzed with immunoSEQ Analyzer, keeping only productive sequences. To calculate clonality, Shannon entropy was normalized by log2 of the number of productive unique sequences and then subtracted from one. Public and private clones were assessed among the 100 most prevalent clones of each patient and control. Clones were defined as Susac-specific when absent from the healthy and MS cohorts, from fewer than 1,200 published viral clones and from other ImmuneACCESS disease sequences. TCRdb took the public reads, trimmed them with fastp at Q25, ran MiXCR for clone calling and kept in-frame beta chains. Every CDR3 protein is listed once, alongside the most common genes and DNA of its rows. TCRdb assigned the V and J calls; the authors' analysis was not used. A total of 160,000 or so distinct CDR3 sequences appear in this sample, 85% to 95% of them only once. Over 0.095% of the sample is taken by the ten largest.

This clonotype is a singleton in its sample. The antigen it binds to is not known. Per-base quality was not reported, and no clone a single base away is much larger than it. One read amounts to weak evidence. Peripheral blood CD8+ and CD4+ T cells from healthy donors, Susac syndrome patients and multiple sclerosis patients were profiled using high-throughput TCR beta sequencing. Recently defined diagnostic criteria for definite or probable disease were met by the Susac syndrome patients. Bulk CD8+ and CD4+ T cells were purified by magnetic negative isolation, whereas CD8+ TEMRA cells were enriched by FACS. Blood was collected in EDTA tubes and processed within 24 hours, with PBMCs isolated through density gradient centrifugation. PBMCs destined for TCR sequencing were cryopreserved in liquid nitrogen and later thawed in a 37 °C water bath. Purity of sorted or isolated CD4+, CD8+ and CD8+ TEMRA cells was at least 90%.

Sequencing was done on a sample of CD4+ T cells from PBMCs. The TCR sequence derives from a human donor with Susac syndrome.

The CDR3 in this case is CASKPTSGGADTQYF. The bases are TGTGCCAGCAAACCGACTAGCGGGGGGGCCGATACGCAGTATTTT. The V and J genes are TRBV12-3 or TRBV12-4 and TRBJ2-3, and 14 bases in between align with TRBD2. The CDR3 covers 15 residues, taking in both the cysteine and the phenylalanine. The read is trimmed to its CDR3 DNA, 45 bases read in frame from base 1. V is trimmed back by 7 bases and J by 6 bases, and the junction contains 6 bases that no gene match accounts for.